This T cell receptor (beta chain) was sequenced for a study of T cell changes during pregnancy in multiple sclerosis. The protocol was immunoSEQ multiplex PCR, while the TCRdb copy is restricted to in-frame clones and leaves out a portion. The sample has 40,000 to 60,000 clones, roughly 94% seen once. Germline V gene sequence: CDR1 MDHEN, CDR2 SYDVKM. The CDR3 extends over 13 amino acids. Unmatched junction bases numbered 5, after V lost 6 bases and J lost 7 bases. This TCR was sampled from a female donor with multiple sclerosis, enrolled in a pregnancy study. The starting material was CD8+ T cells from peripheral blood mononuclear cells, obtained before pregnancy. V and J are TRBV28 and TRBJ1-4; 7 nucleotides agree with TRBD1. Here the CDR3 reads CASSRDRAEKLFF. CDR3 nucleotide sequence: TGTGCCAGCAGCCGCGACAGGGCTGAAAAACTGTTTTTT.